These 15 T cell receptor beta chains came from one sample sequenced in a study of neurological immune-mediated disorders. Via MiXCR, TCRdb re-called the 5' RACE reads, giving one row per CDR3 protein. Of approximately 30,000 distinct CDR3 sequences in the sample, more than 4% were seen once. The material sequenced was CD4+ T cells from blood. Every receptor here comes from a woman aged 40 to 49 in good health.

The rearrangement joins TRBV12-3 or TRBV12-4 to TRBJ2-7; no clear D gene. Trimming removed 3 bases at V and 4 bases at J, with 7 bases between. This CDR3 spans 12 amino acids. This CDR3 reads CASSLIGYEQYF. The CDR3 region has the DNA TGTGCCAGCAGTTTGATCGGGTACGAGCAGTACTTC.

By frequency in the sample, this clonotype is medium-sized. The rearrangement joins TRBV6-5 to TRBJ1-4; 7 bases align to TRBD1. The CDR3 has 15 amino acids. Looked up from germline, CDR1 is MNHEY and CDR2 is SVGAGI. J gave up 5 bases and V 6 bases, and 9 bases lay outside the gene matches. The CDR3 coding sequence is TGTGCCAGCAGCCCCACCCAGGGGGTAAATGAAAAACTGTTTTTT. This encodes CASSPTQGVNEKLFF.

This clonotype was seen repeatedly, ten times or more. The J gene is TRBJ2-1, the V gene TRBV2; either TRBD1 or TRBD2 may fit D (5 bases each). Germline assignment: CDR1 SNHLY and CDR2 FYNNEI. V lost 3 bases, J lost 10 bases, and 16 bases lay in between. The CDR3 consists of 14 residues. CDR3: CASSDGTSLGEQFF. CDR3 DNA sequence: TGTGCCAGCAGTGACGGGACCTCCCTTGGAGAGCAGTTCTTC.

Many counts were recorded for this clonotype. At one boundary the junction diverges from the germline segment, which might be a read error. The rearrangement links TRBV7-7 to TRBJ2-6; 7 bases map to TRBD1. CDR1 and CDR2 from the germline V gene are SSHAT and FNYEAQ (reference sequence). This CDR3 has 16 residues. CDR3 nucleotides: TGTGCTAGCAGCTTAGGGGACAGACCTGGGGCCAACGTCCTGACTTTC. Protein product: CASSLGDRPGANVLTF.

This clonotype came up many times. The CDR3 loop is CASSEFFWGRTDTQYF. The CDR3 DNA reads TGTGCCAGCAGTGAATTCTTCTGGGGCCGCACAGATACGCAGTATTTT. The chain employs TRBV25-1 and TRBJ2-3; TRBD1 might be the D (5 bases). With 1 base removed from V and 1 base from J, the gap between germline ends came to 12 bases. Germline lookup yields CDR1 MGHDK and CDR2 SYGVNS. This CDR3 contains 16 residues. The entire variable domain, with the rest obtained from reference TRBV25-1 and TRBJ2-3, is as follows: EADIYQTPRYLVIGTGKKITLECSQTMGHDKMYWYQQDPGMELHLIHYSYGVNSTEKGDLSSESTVSRIRTEHFPLTLESARPSHTSQYLCASSEFFWGRTDTQYFGPGTRLTVL.

This clonotype was counted many times. CDR3 coding DNA: TGCAGTGCCAGTAGCGGGTACGGACGAGACAATGAGCAGTTCTTC. Translating gives CSASSGYGRDNEQFF. The rearrangement uses TRBV20-1 and TRBJ2-1; 7 positions match TRBD2. With V trimmed by 6 bases and J by 5 bases, 13 bases remained unmatched. Germline V gene data show CDR1 as DFQATT and CDR2 as SNEGSKA (reference sequence). The CDR3 is 15 amino acids.

This clonotype has a count of ten or more. This rearrangement joins TRBV5-1 to TRBJ2-7; D remains unclear. CDR1 and CDR2 from the germline V gene are SGHRS and YFSETQ. Trimming left V 4 bases short and J 3 bases short, with 17 bases between. This CDR3 contains 15 residues. The CDR3: CASSPDVRPNYEQYF. The CDR3 nucleotides read TGCGCCAGCAGCCCCGACGTGAGACCAAACTACGAGCAGTACTTC.

This clonotype has at least ten counts. This chain connects TRBV5-6 to TRBJ1-2; unclear D gene. V lost 4 bases and J 8 bases, leaving 21 bases between the germline ends. There are 15 residues in the CDR3. Germline V CDR1 and CDR2: SGHDT, YYEEEE. CDR3 sequence (DNA): TGTGCCAGCAGCGATGGACCGGACTTTAGCTGGGGCTACACCTTC. It yields the protein CASSDGPDFSWGYTF.

This clonotype was recorded many times. In DNA, the CDR3 is TGTGCCAGCAGCTTCAAGGGCGGGGGGAGCCACAATGAGCAGTTCTTC. This encodes CASSFKGGGSHNEQFF. The rearrangement uses TRBV7-2 and TRBJ2-1; 8 bases map to TRBD2. There are 16 residues in the CDR3. Germline loops: CDR1 SGHTA, CDR2 FQGNSA. The V segment lost 3 bases and the J segment 5 bases; nucleotides outside the gene matches: 9.

As concerns this clonotype: Relative to the germline gene, one junction end is altered; a read error may explain this. V and J are TRBV6-1 and TRBJ2-3; D not certain. Germline V lookup: CDR1 MNHNS, CDR2 SASEGT. This CDR3 contains 16 residues. CDR3: CASSEVVGISTDTQYF. CDR3 DNA sequence: TGTGCCAGCAGTGAAGTGGTAGGGATCAGCACAGATACACAGTATTTT.

A remark on this clonotype: One end of the junction fails to match germline, which may point to a read error. The V and J genes are TRBV20-1 and TRBJ1-6; maybe TRBD1 (6 bases). This CDR3 is 13 amino acids long. Germline values: CDR1 DFQATT, CDR2 SNEGSKA (reference sequence). The CDR3 loop reads CSPELQGYSPIHF. The CDR3 DNA is TGCAGTCCCGAATTACAGGGCTATTCACCCATCCACTTT.

In this sample, this clonotype turned up many times. V is TRBV6-2 or TRBV6-3 and J is TRBJ2-1; D unclear. This CDR3 is built from 14 residues. Trimming took 7 bases from V and 0 from J, leaving 10 bases between them. The germline V gene encodes CDR1 MNHEY and CDR2 SVGEGT. The CDR3 sequence: CASNPGRSYNEQFF. DNA for the CDR3: TGTGCCAGCAACCCGGGTCGCTCCTACAATGAGCAGTTCTTC.

This clonotype was counted ten times or more. The chain links TRBV6-5 to TRBJ2-7; no reliable D call. CDR1 MNHEY and CDR2 SVGAGI come from the germline V gene. Trimming pared 8 bases from V and 2 bases from J, leaving 13 bases between. This CDR3 spans 13 amino acids. Written as DNA, the CDR3 is TGTGCCAGCCAACAAGGTAACGCCTACGAGCAGTACTTC. This gives the protein CASQQGNAYEQYF.

This clonotype was observed at least ten times. The gene calls are TRBV20-1 and TRBJ2-3; D possibly uses TRBD1 or TRBD2 (5 bases each). V lost 6 bases and J lost 6, with 16 bases in between. In germline, CDR1 is DFQATT, CDR2 SNEGSKA (reference sequence). This CDR3 region has 13 residues. DNA of the CDR3: TGCAGTGCCACCCTGCCGGGGCTCGATACGCAGTATTTT. This encodes CSATLPGLDTQYF.

This clonotype has a count of ten or more. V is TRBV2 and J is TRBJ1-1; 8 bases line up with TRBD1. The V and J ends lost 4 bases and 4 bases, in that order; junction bases with no gene match: 11. Germline values: CDR1 SNHLY, CDR2 FYNNEI. The CDR3 consists of 16 residues. This chain's CDR3 is CASSGSPQGAGTEAFF. Here the CDR3 DNA reads TGTGCCAGCAGTGGGTCACCGCAGGGGGCCGGCACTGAAGCTTTCTTT.